Sequencing of this TCR beta chain was carried out in a study of shared clonotypes between healthy human individuals. Whole-study findings and limits: Larger estimated richness was generally seen in naive subsets than in memory subsets.

This clone was recorded only once. The target antigen is unknown. Trimming cost V 4 bases and J 1 base, with 14 bases left between them. From germline, CDR1 is SGHNT and CDR2 YYREEE (reference sequence). The CDR3 sequence is 16 residues long. Original processing methods: Sequence data from immunoSEQ were junction-only and lacked quality scores; consequently, filtering differed. Profiled with immunoSEQ multiplex PCR; TCRdb holds only in-frame clones, not every one. D and trimming were read from the DNA, whereas the V and J calls and clone size are those reported in that table. The table includes 1,100,000 or so clones, around 82% detected once.

The chain is built from TRBV5-4 and TRBJ2-2, with no clear D. The TCR comes from a man younger than 35 in good health. Some clones in this sample may be carry-over from other donors' samples. The sequencing sample was made of memory CD4+ T cells from PBMCs. Specified subset: CD45RA-negative fraction. In DNA, the CDR3 is TGTGCCAGCAGCCCAAGCCTCTTATTGAACACCGGGGAGCTGTTTTTT. Translated: CASSPSLLLNTGELFF.